Sequencing of this T cell receptor beta chain was carried out in a study of OX40 agonist ivuxolimab in advanced cancers. Germline V gene sequence: CDR1 MGHRA, CDR2 YSYEKL. This CDR3 contains 14 residues. Trimming left V 1 base short and J 6 bases short, with 9 bases between. Using immunoSEQ multiplex PCR, the repertoire was profiled, and TCRdb retains in-frame clones only, with some absent. The sample shows fewer than 85,000 clones, 90% to 95% of them seen only once. Overall study findings and caveats: The CD4+ and CD8+ T cells in the blood had expanded clonally by week 6 at 0.1 to 3.0 mg/kg. Patients with a partial response at 0.1-3.0 mg/kg had among the lowest clonal expansion.

A word on this clone: Its cognate antigen is unknown.

This material consisted of CD4+ or CD8+ T cells sorted from blood, taken in a trial of the OX40 agonist ivuxolimab. This TCR derives from an adult with an advanced solid tumor such as melanoma, head and neck, liver or kidney cancer. The chain has TRBV4-1 and TRBJ2-2; D perhaps matches TRBD2 (6 bases). CDR3 in DNA: TGCGCCAGCAGCCAAGGACTAGTCGCCGGGGAGCTGTTTTTT. As protein: CASSQGLVAGELFF.